This T cell receptor beta chain was sequenced for a study of long-term antiretroviral therapy in people with HIV. The CDR3 runs 17 residues. CDR1 is MDHEN and CDR2 is SYDVKM in the germline V gene. Trimming took off 4 bases at V and 8 bases at J, with 23 bases between the two ends. Investigators performed immunoSEQ version v3.0 at survey level. The method was immunoSEQ multiplex PCR; TCRdb's version includes in-frame clones alone and lacks a portion of them. The table records about 29,000 clones, roughly 73% of them present only once. This rearrangement joins TRBV28 to TRBJ1-4; TRBD1 might be the D (6 bases). The TCR comes from a man younger than 35 with HIV. The source material was unsorted PBMCs, sampled 1.5 years before starting antiretroviral therapy. The CDR3 loop is CASSYPWEGVDKEKLFF. The DNA of the CDR3 is TGTGCCAGCAGTTACCCTTGGGAGGGGGTCGATAAAGAAAAACTGTTTTTT.